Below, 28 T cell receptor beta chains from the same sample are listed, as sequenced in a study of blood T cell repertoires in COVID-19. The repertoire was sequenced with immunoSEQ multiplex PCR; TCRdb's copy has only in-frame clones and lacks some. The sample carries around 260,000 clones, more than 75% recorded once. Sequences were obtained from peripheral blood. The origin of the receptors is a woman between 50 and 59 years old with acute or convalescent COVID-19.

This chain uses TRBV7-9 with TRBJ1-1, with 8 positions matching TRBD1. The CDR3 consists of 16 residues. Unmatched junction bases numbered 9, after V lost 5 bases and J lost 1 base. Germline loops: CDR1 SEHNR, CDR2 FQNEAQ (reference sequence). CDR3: CASSPLRGTGNTEAFF. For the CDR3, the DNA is TGTGCCAGCAGCCCACTCCGCGGGACAGGGAACACTGAAGCTTTCTTT.

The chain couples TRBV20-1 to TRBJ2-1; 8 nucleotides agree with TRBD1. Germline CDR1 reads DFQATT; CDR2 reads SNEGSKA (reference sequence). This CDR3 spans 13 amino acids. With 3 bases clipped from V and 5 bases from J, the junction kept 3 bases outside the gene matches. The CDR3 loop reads CSASWDRNNEQFF. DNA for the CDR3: TGCAGTGCTAGTTGGGACAGGAACAATGAGCAGTTCTTC.

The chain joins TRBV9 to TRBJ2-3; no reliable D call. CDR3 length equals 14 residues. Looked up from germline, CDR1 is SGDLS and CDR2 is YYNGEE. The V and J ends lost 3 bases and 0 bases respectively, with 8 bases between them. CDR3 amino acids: CASSGPTSTDTQYF. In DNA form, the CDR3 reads TGTGCCAGCAGCGGCCCGACTAGCACAGATACGCAGTATTTT.

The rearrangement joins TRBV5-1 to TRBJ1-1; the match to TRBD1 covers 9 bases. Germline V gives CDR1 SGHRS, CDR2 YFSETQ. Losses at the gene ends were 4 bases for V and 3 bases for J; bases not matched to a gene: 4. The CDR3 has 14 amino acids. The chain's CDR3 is CASSTTGGDTEAFF. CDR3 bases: TGCGCCAGCAGCACGACAGGGGGTGACACTGAAGCTTTCTTT.

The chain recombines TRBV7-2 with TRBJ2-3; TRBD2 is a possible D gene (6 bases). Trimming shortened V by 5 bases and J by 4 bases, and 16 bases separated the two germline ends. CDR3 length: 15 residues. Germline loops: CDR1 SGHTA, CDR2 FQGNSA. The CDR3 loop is CASSLGSVVSDTQYF. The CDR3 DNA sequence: TGTGCCAGCAGCCTCGGGAGTGTGGTTTCAGATACGCAGTATTTT.

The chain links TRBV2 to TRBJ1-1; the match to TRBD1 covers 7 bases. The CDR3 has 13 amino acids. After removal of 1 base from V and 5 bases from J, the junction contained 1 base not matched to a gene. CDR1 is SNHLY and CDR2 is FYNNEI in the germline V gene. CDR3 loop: CASSEEGQTEAFF. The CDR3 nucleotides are TGTGCCAGCAGTGAAGAGGGACAGACTGAAGCTTTCTTT.

CDR3 sequence (DNA): TGTGCCAGCAGCAAAGTTGAGGGGCGGGAGGGCACAGATACGCAGTATTTT. Translated, it gives CASSKVEGREGTDTQYF. The genes are TRBV21-1 and TRBJ2-3; TRBD2 is taken as the D call from the table, unchecked against the DNA. TRBV21-1 represents a pseudogene. CDR3 length: 17 residues.

For the CDR3, the DNA is TGTGCCAGCTCAGCCAGTGTCTCCTACAATGAGCAGTTCTTC. As protein: CASSASVSYNEQFF. The J gene is TRBJ2-1, the V gene TRBV18; D unclear. V lost 5 bases, J lost 0 bases, and 8 bases lay in between. This CDR3 is 14 amino acids long. CDR1 and CDR2 from the germline V gene are KGHSH and LQKENI.

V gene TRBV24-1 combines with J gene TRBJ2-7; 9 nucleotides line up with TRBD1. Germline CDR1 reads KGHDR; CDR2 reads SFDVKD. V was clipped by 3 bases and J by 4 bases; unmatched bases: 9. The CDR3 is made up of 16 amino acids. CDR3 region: CATSDADPGQGYEQYF. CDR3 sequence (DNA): TGTGCCACCAGTGATGCAGATCCGGGACAGGGTTACGAGCAGTACTTC.

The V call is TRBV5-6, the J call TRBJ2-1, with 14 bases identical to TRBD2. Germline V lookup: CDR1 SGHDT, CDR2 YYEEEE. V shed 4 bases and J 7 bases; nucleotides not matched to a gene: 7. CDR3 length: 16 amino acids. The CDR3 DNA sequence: TGTGCCAGCAGCCCTGCCGGGACTAGCGGGAGAAATGAGCAGTTCTTC. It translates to CASSPAGTSGRNEQFF.

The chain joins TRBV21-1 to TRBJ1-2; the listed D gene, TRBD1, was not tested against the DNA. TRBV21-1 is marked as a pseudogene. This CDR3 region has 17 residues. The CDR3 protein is CASSKGQGENSNYGYTF. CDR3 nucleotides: TGTGCCAGCAGCAAAGGACAGGGTGAAAACTCTAACTATGGCTACACCTTC.

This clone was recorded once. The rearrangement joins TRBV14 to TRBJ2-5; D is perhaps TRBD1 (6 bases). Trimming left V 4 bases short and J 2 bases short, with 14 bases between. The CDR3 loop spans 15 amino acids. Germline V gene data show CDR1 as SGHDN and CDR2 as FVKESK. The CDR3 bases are TGTGCCAGCAGCCCCCTCCCGACAGGACAAGAGACCCAGTACTTC. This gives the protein CASSPLPTGQETQYF.

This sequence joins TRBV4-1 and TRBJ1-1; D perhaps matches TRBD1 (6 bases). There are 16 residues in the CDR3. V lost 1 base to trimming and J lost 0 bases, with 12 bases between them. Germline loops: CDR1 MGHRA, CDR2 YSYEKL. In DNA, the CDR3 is TGCGCCAGCAGCCAAGTCCAGGGGAAAATGAACACTGAAGCTTTCTTT. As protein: CASSQVQGKMNTEAFF.

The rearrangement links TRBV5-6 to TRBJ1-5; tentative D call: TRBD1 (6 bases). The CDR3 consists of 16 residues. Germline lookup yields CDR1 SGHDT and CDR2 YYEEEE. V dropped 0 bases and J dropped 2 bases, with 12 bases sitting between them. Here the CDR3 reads CASSLGAGVGNQPQHF. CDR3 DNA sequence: TGTGCCAGCAGCTTGGGGGCAGGGGTCGGCAATCAGCCCCAGCATTTT. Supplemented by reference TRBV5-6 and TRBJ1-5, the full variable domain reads DAGVTQSPTHLIKTRGQQVTLRCSPKSGHDTVSWYQQALGQGPQFIFQYYEEEERQRGNFPDRFSGHQFPNYSSELNVNALLLGDSALYLCASSLGAGVGNQPQHFGDGTRLSIL.

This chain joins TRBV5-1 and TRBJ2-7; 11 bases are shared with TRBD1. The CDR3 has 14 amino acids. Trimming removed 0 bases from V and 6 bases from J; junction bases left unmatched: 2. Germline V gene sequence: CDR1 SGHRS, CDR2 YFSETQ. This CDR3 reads CASSLGTGGSEQYF. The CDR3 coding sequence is TGCGCCAGCAGCTTGGGGACAGGGGGCTCCGAGCAGTACTTC. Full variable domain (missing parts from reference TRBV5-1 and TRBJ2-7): KAGVTQTPRYLIKTRGQQVTLSCSPISGHRSVSWYQQTPGQGLQFLFEYFSETQRNKGNFPGRFSGRQFSNSRSEMNVSTLELGDSALYLCASSLGTGGSEQYFGPGTRLTVT.

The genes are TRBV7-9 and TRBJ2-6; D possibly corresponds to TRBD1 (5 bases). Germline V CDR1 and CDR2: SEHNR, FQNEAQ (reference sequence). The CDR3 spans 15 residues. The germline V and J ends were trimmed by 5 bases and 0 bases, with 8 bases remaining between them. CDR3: CASSPGASGANVLTF. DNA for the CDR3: TGTGCCAGCAGCCCTGGGGCCTCTGGGGCCAACGTCCTGACTTTC.

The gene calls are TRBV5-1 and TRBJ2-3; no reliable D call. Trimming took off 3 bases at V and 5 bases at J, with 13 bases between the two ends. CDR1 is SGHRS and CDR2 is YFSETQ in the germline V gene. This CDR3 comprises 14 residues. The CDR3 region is CASSSTATRDTQYF. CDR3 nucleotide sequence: TGCGCCAGCAGCTCCACCGCCACGAGAGATACGCAGTATTTT.

Written as DNA, the CDR3 is TGTGCCAGCAGCTTAGCCTCAGGGGACACCTACGAGCAGTACTTC. Translated: CASSLASGDTYEQYF. V usage is TRBV11-3 and J usage is TRBJ2-7; a possible D gene is TRBD1 (6 bases). The ends were cut back, 1 base at V and 2 bases at J, with 12 bases in the middle. CDR3 length: 15 amino acids. Germline V gene sequence: CDR1 SGHNT, CDR2 YENEEA.

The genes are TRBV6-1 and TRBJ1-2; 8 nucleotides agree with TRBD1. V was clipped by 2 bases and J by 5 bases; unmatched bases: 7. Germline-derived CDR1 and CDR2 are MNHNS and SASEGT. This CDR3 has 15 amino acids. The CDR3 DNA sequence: TGTGCCAGCAGTGAAAGGACAGGGAACCCATATGGCTACACCTTC. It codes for CASSERTGNPYGYTF.

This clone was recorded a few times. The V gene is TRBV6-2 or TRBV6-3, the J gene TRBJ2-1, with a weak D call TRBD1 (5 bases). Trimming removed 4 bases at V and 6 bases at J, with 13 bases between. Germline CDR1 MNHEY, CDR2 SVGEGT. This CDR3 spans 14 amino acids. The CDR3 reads CASSSKDRLNEQFF. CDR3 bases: TGTGCCAGCAGTTCTAAAGACAGACTCAATGAGCAGTTCTTC.

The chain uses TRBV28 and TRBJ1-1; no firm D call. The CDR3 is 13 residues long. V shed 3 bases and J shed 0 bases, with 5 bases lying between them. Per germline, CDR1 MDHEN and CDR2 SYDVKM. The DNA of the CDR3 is TGTGCCAGCAGTTTCCGTATGAACACTGAAGCTTTCTTT. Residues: CASSFRMNTEAFF.

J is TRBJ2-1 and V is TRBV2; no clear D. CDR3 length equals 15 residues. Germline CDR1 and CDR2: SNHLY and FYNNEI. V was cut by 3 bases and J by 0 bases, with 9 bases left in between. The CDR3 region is CASSDVPSSYNEQFF. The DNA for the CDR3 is TGTGCCAGCAGTGATGTCCCTAGCTCCTACAATGAGCAGTTCTTC.

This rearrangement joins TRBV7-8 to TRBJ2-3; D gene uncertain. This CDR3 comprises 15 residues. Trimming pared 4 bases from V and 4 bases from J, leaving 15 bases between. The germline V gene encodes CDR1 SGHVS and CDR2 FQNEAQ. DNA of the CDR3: TGTGCCAGCAGCTCCACAGTGGAAGGTGCAGATACGCAGTATTTT. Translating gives CASSSTVEGADTQYF.

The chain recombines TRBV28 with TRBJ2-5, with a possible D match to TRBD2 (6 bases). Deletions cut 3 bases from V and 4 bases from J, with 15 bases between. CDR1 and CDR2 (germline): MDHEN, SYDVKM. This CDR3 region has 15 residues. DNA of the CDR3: TGTGCCAGCAGTTTTTACGGGACTGGGACAGAGACCCAGTACTTC. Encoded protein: CASSFYGTGTETQYF.

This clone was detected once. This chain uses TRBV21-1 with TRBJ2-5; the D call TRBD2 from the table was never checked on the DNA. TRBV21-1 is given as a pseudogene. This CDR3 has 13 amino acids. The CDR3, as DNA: TGTGCCAGCAGCAGAGGGAACCAAGAGACCCAGTACTTC. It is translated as CASSRGNQETQYF.

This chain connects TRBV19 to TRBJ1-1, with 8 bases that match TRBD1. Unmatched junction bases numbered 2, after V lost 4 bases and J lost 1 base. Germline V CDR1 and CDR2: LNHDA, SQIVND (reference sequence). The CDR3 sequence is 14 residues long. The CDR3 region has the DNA TGTGCCAGTAGTACCGGGACAGGGAACACTGAAGCTTTCTTT. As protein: CASSTGTGNTEAFF.

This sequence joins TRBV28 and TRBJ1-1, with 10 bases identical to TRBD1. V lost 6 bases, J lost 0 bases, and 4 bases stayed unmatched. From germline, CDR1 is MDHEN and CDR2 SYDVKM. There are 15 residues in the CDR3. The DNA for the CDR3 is TGTGCCAGCAGCAAGGGACAGGGGTTGAACACTGAAGCTTTCTTT. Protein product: CASSKGQGLNTEAFF.

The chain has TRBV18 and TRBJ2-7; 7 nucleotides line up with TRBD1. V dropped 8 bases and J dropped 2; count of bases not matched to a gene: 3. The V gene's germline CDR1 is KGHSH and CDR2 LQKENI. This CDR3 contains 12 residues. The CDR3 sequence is CASAGTAYEQYF. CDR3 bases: TGTGCCAGCGCTGGGACAGCCTACGAGCAGTACTTC. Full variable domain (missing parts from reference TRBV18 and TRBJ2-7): NAGVMQNPRHLVRRRGQEARLRCSPMKGHSHVYWYRQLPEEGLKFMVYLQKENIIDESGMPKERFSAEFPKEGPSILRIQQVVRGDSAAYFCASAGTAYEQYFGPGTRLTVT.